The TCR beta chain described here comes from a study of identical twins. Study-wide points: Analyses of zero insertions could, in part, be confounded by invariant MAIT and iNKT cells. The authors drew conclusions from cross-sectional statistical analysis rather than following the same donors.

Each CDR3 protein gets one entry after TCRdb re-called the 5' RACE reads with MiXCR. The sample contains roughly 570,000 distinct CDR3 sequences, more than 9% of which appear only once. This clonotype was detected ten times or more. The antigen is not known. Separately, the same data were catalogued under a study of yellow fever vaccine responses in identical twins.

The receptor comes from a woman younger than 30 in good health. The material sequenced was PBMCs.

The CDR3 region has the DNA TGTGCCAGCAGTCGGCCCGGGACAGCGAATCAGCCCCAGCATTTT. Amino acids: CASSRPGTANQPQHF. This chain joins TRBV28 and TRBJ1-5, with 7 bases fitting TRBD1. Germline V gene data show CDR1 as MDHEN and CDR2 as SYDVKM. The trim removed 5 bases at V and 4 bases at J, leaving 8 bases unmatched. The length of the CDR3 is 15 residues.